This entry is about one T cell receptor (beta chain). This entry comes from a study of blood T cell repertoires in COVID-19. Study-wide context: Whether acute or convalescent, the COVID-19 samples came from the United States, Italy and Spain. T cells, B-cell-depleted T cells, or PBMCs supplied cDNA or gDNA.

Per the original data handling: Estimation of nucleated cell counts relied on the amplification of reference gene primers. Clones were read by immunoSEQ multiplex PCR, and TCRdb kept only the in-frame ones, dropping some. The V and J calls and clone size were taken over from that table, and D and trimming were inferred from the DNA. This table has roughly 120,000 clones, about nine tenths appearing once. Germline V lookup: CDR1 LNHDA, CDR2 SQIVND (reference sequence). V shed 7 bases and J shed 0 bases, with 9 bases lying between them. The CDR3 is 13 residues long. This chain connects TRBV19 to TRBJ1-1, with D hard to call. This clonotype originated in a man aged 70-80 years who had recovered from COVID-19. Sequenced input: peripheral blood. The CDR3: CASNPGVNTEAFF. The CDR3 nucleotides read TGTGCCAGTAACCCGGGAGTGAACACTGAAGCTTTCTTT. The entire variable domain, with the rest obtained from reference TRBV19 and TRBJ1-1, is as follows: DGGITQSPKYLFRKEGQNVTLSCEQNLNHDAMYWYRQDPGQGLRLIYYSQIVNDFQKGDIAEGYSVSREKKESFPLTVTSAQKNPTAFYLCASNPGVNTEAFFGQGTRLTVV.